This TCR beta chain was found in a study of T cell responses to AZD1222 COVID-19 vaccine. Sequencing was performed with immunoSEQ multiplex PCR; in TCRdb, only in-frame clones are kept and a portion is missing. The sample yields nearly 80,000 clones, around 82% seen once. V was clipped by 5 bases and J by 5 bases; unmatched bases: 6. This CDR3 is built from 13 residues. The germline CDR1 and CDR2 sequences are LGHDT and YNNKEL (reference sequence). The rearrangement uses TRBV3-1 (or the pseudogene TRBV3-2) and TRBJ2-7; 7 bases line up with TRBD1. The clonotype originates from an adult in good health. Material: peripheral blood, obtained on day 0 of AZD1222 vaccination. The CDR3 nucleotides read TGTGCCAGCAGCTCTACAGGGGCCCACGAGCAGTACTTC. It codes for CASSSTGAHEQYF.